This T cell receptor beta chain was sequenced for a study of blood T cell repertoires in COVID-19 (dated by TCRdb to about 2020). With respect to the entire study: Samples from collaborators originated in the United States, Italy and Spain and spanned both the acute and convalescent phases of COVID-19. The prospective study material was composed of cDNA or gDNA derived from T cells, B-cell-depleted T cells, or PBMCs. Subjects who had been exposed to COVID-19, were actively infected with it, or had recovered from it provided the deeply sampled blood TCRbeta repertoires that made up the dataset. The repertoires were made available in a free public database intended to serve as a resource for research on the immune response to SARS-CoV-2. The samples were drawn from the first 160 participants of the ongoing ImmuneRACE study and from more than 1,000 subjects provided by 6 global collaborators. A de-identified subject ID, COVID-19 status, age in years and sex were almost always included in the sample metadata. Where available, HLA class I and class II types were taken from metadata supplied by the sample provider and were not determined by assay-based typing. General findings and caveats noted by the study authors: Clinical and demographic metadata were provided uncurated, with the amount varying by source and participant.

The collaborating institutions used their own protocols to collect whole blood in K2EDTA tubes. Collaborator samples were shipped for TCRbeta analysis as frozen whole blood, isolated PBMCs, or DNA extracted from either sample type. About this clone: The antigen this receptor binds is unknown. No base quality information exists; no much larger clone differs at one position.

V loses 0 bases, J loses 6 bases, and the germline ends lie 12 bases apart. Looking up the germline V gene (reference sequence) yields CDR1 GTSNPN and CDR2 SVGIG. The CDR3 covers 13 residues, taking in both the cysteine and the phenylalanine. CDR3 DNA only is kept here, 39 bases in frame from base 1. The immunoSEQ Assay, a bias-controlled multiplex PCR, was used to amplify TCRbeta CDR3 regions from genomic DNA. The paper's processing steps were these. Nucleated cell counts per sample were estimated from amplification of reference gene primers within the assay. To quantify the absolute abundance of each unique TCRbeta CDR3 rearrangement, sequence reads were collapsed and filtered. For each sample, productive Simpson clonality was calculated as the square root of Simpson's diversity index over productive rearrangements. This is the immuneACCESS table as TCRdb keeps it, with only in-frame sequences that have V and J called. A part of the clones is gone; compared with another copy, unresolved V genes explain less than half, and the rest is unexplained. V and J calls and clone size are copied from that table; D and trimming were computed from the DNA. The sample table contains about 200,000 clones; only one count was recorded for roughly 84% of them. Around 25% of the sample belongs to the ten largest clones.

The sequencing input was peripheral blood. Here the chain combines TRBV30 and TRBJ2-7, with TRBD1 perhaps the D gene, on 5 matching bases. This sequence was found in a man aged 35-49 years with acute or convalescent COVID-19. The DNA sequence is as follows: TGTGCCTGGAGTGTAAGCAGGGTGGGCGAGCAGTACTTC. Its protein product is CAWSVSRVGEQYF.